The present T cell receptor (beta chain) was sequenced within a study of shared clonotypes between healthy human individuals. Background on the study: A few men and a couple of women, aged 18 to 49, were donors. Study results and caveats: Sampling used blood alone; tissue repertoires probably differ. Non-shared clonotypes were found to have lower generation probabilities than the clonotypes that were shared by all four of the sorted-subset donors.

This clone was counted a single time. Its antigen is unidentified. The CDR3 runs to 15 residues. The V and J ends lost 4 bases and 1 base respectively, with 15 bases between them. CDR1 is SGHRS and CDR2 is YFSETQ in the germline V gene. Produced via immunoSEQ multiplex PCR; TCRdb's table is partial and in-frame only. The sample consists of around 700,000 clones, more than 70% of them appearing once. The gene calls are TRBV5-1 and TRBJ2-7; the D gene is possibly TRBD2 (6 bases). The TCR originated in a woman in her twenties or thirties in good health. The sample was memory CD4+ T cells sorted from blood. Subset described: CD45RA-negative fraction. The CDR3 protein is CASSPSPGVSYEQYF. The CDR3 bases are TGCGCCAGCAGCCCTAGTCCGGGAGTATCCTACGAGCAGTACTTC.